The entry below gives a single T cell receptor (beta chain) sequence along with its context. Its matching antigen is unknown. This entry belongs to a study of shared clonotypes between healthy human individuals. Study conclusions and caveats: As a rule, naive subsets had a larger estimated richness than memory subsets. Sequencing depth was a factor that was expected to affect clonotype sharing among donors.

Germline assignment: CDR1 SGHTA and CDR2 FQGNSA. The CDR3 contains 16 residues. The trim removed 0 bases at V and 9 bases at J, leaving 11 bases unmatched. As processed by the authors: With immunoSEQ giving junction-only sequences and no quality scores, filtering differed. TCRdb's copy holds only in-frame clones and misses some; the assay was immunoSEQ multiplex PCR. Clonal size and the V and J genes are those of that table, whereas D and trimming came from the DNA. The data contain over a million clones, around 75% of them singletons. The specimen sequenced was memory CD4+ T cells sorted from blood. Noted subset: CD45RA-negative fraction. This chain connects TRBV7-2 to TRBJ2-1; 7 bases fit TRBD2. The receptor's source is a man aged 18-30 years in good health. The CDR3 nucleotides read TGTGCCAGCAGCTTAGCCGCGGGGGTTTGGGTGATTGAGCAGTTCTTC. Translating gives CASSLAAGVWVIEQFF.